One and the same sample provided the 5 T cell receptor beta chains below, sequenced in a study of T cells in Graves' hyperthyroidism and ophthalmopathy. There were TCR beta CDR3 regions amplified from RNA transcripts. HTBI primers were employed in a first-round RT-PCR of the TCR CDR3. MiXCR, run by TCRdb on the multiplex PCR reads, gives a single entry per CDR3 protein. There are under 350,000 distinct CDR3 sequences in the sample; approximately 22% occur only once, and around half lies in the top ten. The specimen sequenced was blood. The receptors derive from a woman aged 45-59 years with Graves' hyperthyroidism.

Many counts were recorded for this clonotype. This chain joins TRBV2 and TRBJ1-1; TRBD1 matches 7 bases. The V gene end was trimmed by 6 bases and the J gene end by 4 bases; junction bases not matched to a gene: 8. The germline gives CDR1 SNHLY, CDR2 FYNNEI. The CDR3 has 14 residues. The CDR3 sequence is CASRRDSRGTEAFF. In DNA, the CDR3 is TGTGCCAGCAGGAGGGACAGTAGAGGCACTGAAGCTTTCTTT.

This clonotype was picked up a small number of times. The J gene is TRBJ2-1, the V gene TRBV30, with 10 bases that match TRBD1. Germline CDR1 and CDR2: GTSNPN and SVGIG (reference sequence). V was clipped by 5 bases and J by 6 bases; unmatched bases: 7. This CDR3 spans 14 amino acids. The CDR3: CAWGGGQGTNEQFF. The CDR3 coding sequence is TGTGCCTGGGGGGGGGGACAGGGGACCAATGAGCAGTTCTTC.

This clonotype was counted many times. The CDR3 here is CASSLSSSGDTDTQYF. DNA of the CDR3: TGTGCCAGCAGCTTATCGTCGTCGGGGGACACAGATACGCAGTATTTT. The chain couples TRBV11-3 to TRBJ2-3; a possible D gene is TRBD2 (6 bases). The CDR3 covers 16 residues. The V gene lost 2 bases and the J gene lost 2 bases, with 14 bases spanning the gap. Germline V gene sequence: CDR1 SGHNT, CDR2 YENEEA.

This clonotype was detected only once. This chain connects TRBV28 to TRBJ2-3; D is possibly TRBD2 (7 bases). This CDR3 has 17 residues. Germline V gene sequence: CDR1 MDHEN, CDR2 SYDVKM. V dropped 4 bases and J dropped 0 bases, with 17 bases sitting between them. This CDR3 is CASSSEWEGGSTDTQYF. CDR3 bases: TGTGCCAGCAGTTCAGAGTGGGAGGGGGGTAGCACAGATACGCAGTATTTT.

The chain uses TRBV28 and TRBJ2-3; 11 bases agree with TRBD2. Trimming cost V 6 bases and J 2 bases; bases outside gene matches: 4. The CDR3 loop spans 15 amino acids. Germline CDR1 MDHEN, CDR2 SYDVKM. CDR3 sequence reads: CASSGGLADTDTQYF. The CDR3 DNA sequence: TGTGCCAGCAGCGGGGGACTAGCGGACACAGATACGCAGTATTTT.